This TCR beta chain comes out of a study of cytomegalovirus exposure and HLA in healthy donors (dated by TCRdb to 2015 to 2018). With regard to the full study: In an earlier analysis of around 540 of the donors, approximately 300 Gb of sequence data and just under 120 million unique TCR beta sequences from 180 million or so T cells were reported. An earlier analysis of several hundred of the donors applied high-throughput TCR beta sequencing to assess whether each TCR beta V gene segment acted as functional or pseudogenic. All discovery cohort repertoires had been generated on a single sequencing platform. High-throughput TCR immunosequencing, statistical association of individual TCRs with disease status, and machine learning were combined to predict cytomegalovirus infection status. Donor age, sex, ethnicity and CMV serostatus were compiled together with the repertoire data. A later analysis re-analyzed previously published TCR beta repertoires from roughly 600 donors and added high-resolution HLA genotyping to study TCR occurrence patterns. Of the 300 to 500 genotyped donors, 65% to 90% were placed in the genetic ancestry cluster associated with self-reported Caucasian donors. Class I and class II HLA loci were covered by the typing at four-digit resolution. Along with the approximately 700-subject first cohort, a separate validation cohort of over a hundred different subjects was used. About 320 gigabases of sequencing data and 80 million or so unique TCR sequences were included in an early release covering around 650 HLA-typed donors. In the later analysis, no new phenotypic data were used to find candidate immune exposures; instead, reliance was placed on TCR beta sequences and their occurrence across donors. Typing coverage differed by locus: A, B, C, DRB1 and DQB1 were typed in about 629-630 donors, DQA1 in approximately 520, DPA1 in 606, and DPB1 in 450 to 480. On average, around 240,000 unique TCR beta nucleotide sequences were sequenced per donor among a few hundred genotyped donors of the cohort, with roughly a sixth of those sequences being non-productive. Several DR-DQ haplotypes were treated as single units for association and clustering because of strong linkage in the cohort. The T cell repertoires of some 670 subjects were profiled by immunosequencing and related to cytomegalovirus serostatus. A later genetic analysis took genome-wide SNP genotypes for about 65% of the 666 donors and used that subset as a discovery cohort. The study aimed to test whether signatures of past pathogen exposure could be identified by cataloging public T cell receptors. The study at large found these results: Strong co-occurrence of HLA alleles, especially DR and DQ, made assigning TCR associations to individual alleles difficult. For the cohort, immune exposure information was limited to CMV serostatus. In vitro tests confirmed that three of the cytomegalovirus-associated TCR beta chains recognize cytomegalovirus antigens. Linkage disequilibrium might explain the correlated functional status among segregating V segments, but an unknown experimental factor could not be excluded. A further reported finding was that TCR beta sequences accurately predicted the HLA-A and HLA-B alleles for most subjects in the first cohort. Because HLA typing was missing for some donors at each locus, association tests included only the typed subset. At a false discovery rate of 0.05, a later analysis linked about 16,000 TCR beta sequences to specific HLA alleles. Compared with the roughly 670-donor mean, donors in an Asian-associated ancestry cluster had fewer N-insertions in productive TCRs, according to a later genetic analysis. A later analysis found that most CMV-associated TCR beta chains appeared HLA-restricted, with HLA associations seemingly driven largely by CMV exposure. A later analysis found that TCR association rates varied across HLA loci, with DRB1 alleles showing the most associated TCRs and HLA-C alleles the fewest. Across donors, most TCR sequences were observed very rarely, whereas some public TCRs were present in many individuals. Some IMGT-functional V segments, including TRBV6-2 and TRBV6-3, could not be distinguished by the 87-base-pair reads and were therefore excluded. V-gene and J-gene trimming of TCR beta chains was associated with a missense DCLRE1C variant in a later genetic analysis, and the association was replicated in an independent cohort. In an earlier analysis of roughly 560 of the donors, most TCR beta V segments were observed in productive rearrangements about 87% or about 30% of the time, broadly matching IMGT annotations. The study gave a list of under 200 TCR beta chains associated with cytomegalovirus. A cluster of highly shared sequence variants was judged likely to represent a technical artifact of the sequencing pipeline. In a later analysis, HLA-associated TCR beta chains were found to be more clonally expanded and to have lower generation probabilities than equally common non-associated chains. In both the original and validation cohorts, the classifier was reported to diagnose cytomegalovirus status with high specificity and sensitivity. This cohort had only TCR beta chains sequenced, and the lack of alpha or paired-chain data limited which features could be detected. The presence/absence analyses assumed that sequencing depth was roughly uniform across donors, and that assumption may not be true. The authors suggested that the approach could potentially be extended to other disease states and immunological phenotypes. According to a later analysis, parvovirus B19, influenza, CMV and Epstein-Barr virus appeared linked to several top co-occurrence clusters. Because counts were too low, some 17 rarely observed V segments, including chromosome 9 orphons, were left out of the earlier analysis of 500 to 750 of the donors.

The cohort was made up of approximately 670 healthy bone marrow donors. All cohort members were sampled while nominally healthy, although unrecorded immune exposures were likely present. The donor was CMV seropositive and was included in the group of approximately 310 seropositive cohort members. A peripheral blood sample was collected from each donor, and TCR beta sequencing was performed on peripheral blood mononuclear cells. Genomic DNA was extracted from the blood cell samples with the Qiagen DNeasy Blood Extraction Kit. As for this clone: What antigen it recognizes has not been identified.

CDR3 length: 19 amino acids, cysteine to phenylalanine. Just the 57-base CDR3 DNA is kept, in frame starting at base 1. V loses 1 base of germline sequence and J loses 1 base, and the interval between the two ends is 22 bases. CDR1 SGHVS and CDR2 FNYEAQ were looked up in the germline V gene. The protocol used for the library was the immunoSEQ multiplex PCR assay. For the multiplex PCR, a mixture combining 60 forward primers for TCR Vbeta segments and 13 reverse primers for TCR Jbeta segments was used. Amplification of the CDR3 region of rearranged TCR beta genes was performed with a multiplex PCR assay on genomic DNA. The Illumina HiSeq System was used to sequence the amplified TCR beta libraries as 87-base-pair reads. Per the original workflow: A later analysis tallied roughly 80 million unique TCR beta chains across the 550 to 850 repertoires, and about 10 million of those chains were shared by two or more donors. Raw reads were error-corrected and collapsed into unique sequences with a nearest-neighbor algorithm that merged closely related sequences to remove PCR and sequencing errors. V, D and J gene segments were assigned by aligning CDR3 sequences to IMGT reference sequences. For a sequence to be retained, at least a six-nucleotide match to both a V gene segment and a J gene segment was required. A rearrangement was called productive if the CDR3 had no stop codons and remained in frame with V and J, and every other rearrangement was called non-productive. Following IMGT convention, CDR3 was defined as the stretch from the second conserved V-encoded cysteine to the conserved J-encoded phenylalanine. The earlier analysis of approximately 590 of the donors excluded any sequence lacking an unambiguous match to a single V gene segment. An earlier analysis of 500 to 700 of the donors classified V segments as functional when productive rearrangements were above 56.7% and as segregating when the standard deviation between donors was above 5%. A statistical classification framework was developed to diagnose cytomegalovirus status using the catalog of TCR beta chain sequences. In a later analysis, V and J genes were assigned by comparing TCR nucleotide sequences against IMGT/GENE-DB human TR gene sequences. The TCRdist pipeline was used in a later analysis to assign CDR3 sequences and most-parsimonious VDJ recombination scenarios. A later analysis defined each TCR beta chain by its CDR3 amino acid sequence plus V-gene family, and excluded reads lacking a unique V-gene family. In a later analysis, some 600 highly shared, low-generation-probability nucleotide sequences were removed to address suspected cross-contamination and a sequencing artifact. In a later analysis, a clonal expansion index for each public chain was calculated from normalized within-repertoire ranks of inferred template counts. Generation probabilities in a later analysis came from a VDJ recombination model fitted to out-of-frame rearrangements, and those results were checked against IGoR. Hypergeometric tests were used in a later analysis to score TCR-TCR, TCR-HLA and TCR-CMV co-occurrence, with a repertoire-size bias correction applied to the TCR pairs. To estimate false discovery rates, a later analysis permuted the HLA or CMV assignments 20 times. In a later analysis, co-occurring TCRs were grouped using DBSCAN, and TCRdist sequence similarity was added for clustering within HLA-allele-positive subsets. Co-occurrence clustering excluded repertoires with fewer than 30,000 or more than 120,000 public chains, plus five with anomalous nucleotide sharing. Imported from immuneACCESS, the table was reduced by TCRdb to in-frame sequences with V and J called. These copies leave out some clones; in studies compared against another copy, an unresolved V gene accounts for under half, and the cause of the remainder is not known. D and trimming come from the DNA, and the V and J calls and clone size come from that table. In this sample's table one finds some 70,000 clones. The leading ten clones occupy 6% to 8% of the sample.

In this chain, TRBV7-6 is recombined with TRBJ1-1; matching of 6 bases hints at TRBD1 as the D gene. The specimen sequenced was PBMCs. This clonotype was obtained from a female donor in good health and CMV-seropositive. The CDR3 sequence is CASSLEGGAVIGGNTEAFF. The base sequence is TGTGCCAGCAGCTTAGAGGGGGGGGCCGTGATAGGGGGGAACACTGAAGCTTTCTTT.